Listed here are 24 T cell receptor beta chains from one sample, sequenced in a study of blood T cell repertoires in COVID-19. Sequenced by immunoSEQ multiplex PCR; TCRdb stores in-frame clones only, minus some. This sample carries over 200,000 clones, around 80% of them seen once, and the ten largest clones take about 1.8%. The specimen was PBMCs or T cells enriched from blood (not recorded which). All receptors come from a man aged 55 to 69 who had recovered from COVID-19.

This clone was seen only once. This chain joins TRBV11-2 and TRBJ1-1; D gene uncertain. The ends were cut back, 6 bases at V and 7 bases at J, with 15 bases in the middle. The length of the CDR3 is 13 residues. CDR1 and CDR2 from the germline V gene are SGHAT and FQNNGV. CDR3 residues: CASSQTSRGEAFF. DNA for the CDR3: TGTGCCAGCAGTCAAACCAGTCGGGGTGAAGCTTTCTTT.

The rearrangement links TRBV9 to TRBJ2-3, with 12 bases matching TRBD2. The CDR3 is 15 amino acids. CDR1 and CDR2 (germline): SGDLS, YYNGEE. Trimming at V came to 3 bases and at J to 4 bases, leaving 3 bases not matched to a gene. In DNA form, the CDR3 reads TGTGCCAGCAGCGCTAGCGGGGGGGCGGCAGATACGCAGTATTTT. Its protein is CASSASGGAADTQYF.

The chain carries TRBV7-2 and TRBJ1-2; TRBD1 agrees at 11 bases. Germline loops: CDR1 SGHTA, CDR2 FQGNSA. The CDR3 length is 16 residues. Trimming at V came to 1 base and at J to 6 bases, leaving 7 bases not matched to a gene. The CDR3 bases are TGTGCCAGCAGCTTAGTTGGTTGGGGACAGGGGGATGGCTACACCTTC. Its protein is CASSLVGWGQGDGYTF.

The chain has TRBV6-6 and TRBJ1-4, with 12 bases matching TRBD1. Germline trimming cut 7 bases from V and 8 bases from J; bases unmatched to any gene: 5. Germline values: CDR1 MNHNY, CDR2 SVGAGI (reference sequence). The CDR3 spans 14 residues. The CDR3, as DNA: TGTGCCAGCATGAGGGGACAGGGGGCCGAAAAACTGTTTTTT. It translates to CASMRGQGAEKLFF.

In DNA form, the CDR3 reads TGCAGCGTTATGAGAGGGGAGGATCAGCCCCAGCATTTT. It translates to CSVMRGEDQPQHF. This chain uses TRBV29-1 with TRBJ1-5; D may be TRBD1 (5 bases). This CDR3 has 13 amino acids. Trimming took 5 bases from V and 5 from J, leaving 13 bases between them. Germline values: CDR1 SQVTM, CDR2 ANQGSEA. The complete variable domain, with remaining parts taken from reference TRBV29-1 and TRBJ1-5, reads SAVISQKPSRDICQRGTSLTIQCQVDSQVTMMFWYRQQPGQSLTLIATANQGSEATYESGFVIDKFPISRPNLTFSTLTVSNMSPEDSSIYLCSVMRGEDQPQHFGDGTRLSIL.

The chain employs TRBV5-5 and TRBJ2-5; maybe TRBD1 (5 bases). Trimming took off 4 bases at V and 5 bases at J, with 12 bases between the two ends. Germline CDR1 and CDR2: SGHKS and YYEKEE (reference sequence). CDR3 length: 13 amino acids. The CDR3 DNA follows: TGTGCCAGCAGCACGAATTGGGGCGAGACCCAGTACTTC. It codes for CASSTNWGETQYF.

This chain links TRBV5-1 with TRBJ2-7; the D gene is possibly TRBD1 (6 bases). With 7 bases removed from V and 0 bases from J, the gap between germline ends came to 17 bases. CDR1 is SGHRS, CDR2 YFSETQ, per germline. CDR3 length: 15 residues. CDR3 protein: CASSMDSIFSYEQYF. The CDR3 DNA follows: TGCGCCAGCTCGATGGACAGCATATTCTCCTACGAGCAGTACTTC.

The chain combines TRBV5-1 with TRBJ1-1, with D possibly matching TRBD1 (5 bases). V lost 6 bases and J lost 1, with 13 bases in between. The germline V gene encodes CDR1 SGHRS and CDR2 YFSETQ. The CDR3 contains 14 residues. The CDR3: CASTLGGGNTEAFF. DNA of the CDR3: TGCGCCAGCACCCTGGGCGGGGGGAACACTGAAGCTTTCTTT. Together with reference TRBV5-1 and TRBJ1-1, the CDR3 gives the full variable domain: KAGVTQTPRYLIKTRGQQVTLSCSPISGHRSVSWYQQTPGQGLQFLFEYFSETQRNKGNFPGRFSGRQFSNSRSEMNVSTLELGDSALYLCASTLGGGNTEAFFGQGTRLTVV.

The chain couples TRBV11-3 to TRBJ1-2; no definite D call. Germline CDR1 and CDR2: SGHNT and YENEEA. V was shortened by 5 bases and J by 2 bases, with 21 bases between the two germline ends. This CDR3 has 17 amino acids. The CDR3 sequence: CASSPSSDKTVNYGYTF. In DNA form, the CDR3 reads TGTGCCAGCAGCCCAAGCTCAGACAAAACAGTGAACTATGGCTACACCTTC.

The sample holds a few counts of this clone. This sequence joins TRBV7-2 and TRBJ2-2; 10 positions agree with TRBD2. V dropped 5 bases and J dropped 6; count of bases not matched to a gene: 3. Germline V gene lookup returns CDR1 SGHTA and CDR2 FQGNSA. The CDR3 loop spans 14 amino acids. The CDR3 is CASSRSGGPGELFF. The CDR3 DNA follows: TGTGCCAGCAGCCGTAGCGGGGGGCCCGGGGAGCTGTTTTTT.

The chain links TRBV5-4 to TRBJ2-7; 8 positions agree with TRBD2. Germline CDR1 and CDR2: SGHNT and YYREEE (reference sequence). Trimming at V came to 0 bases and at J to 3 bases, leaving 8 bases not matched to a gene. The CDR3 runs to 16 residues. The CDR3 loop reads CASSLAAGRGDYEQYF. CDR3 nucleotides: TGTGCCAGCAGCTTGGCGGCAGGGCGGGGGGACTACGAGCAGTACTTC.

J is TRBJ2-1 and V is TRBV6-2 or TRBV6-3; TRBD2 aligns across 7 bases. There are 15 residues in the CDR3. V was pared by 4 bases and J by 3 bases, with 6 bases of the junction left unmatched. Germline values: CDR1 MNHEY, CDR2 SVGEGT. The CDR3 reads CASSSVGTIYNEQFF. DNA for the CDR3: TGTGCCAGCAGTTCCGTCGGGACTATCTACAATGAGCAGTTCTTC.

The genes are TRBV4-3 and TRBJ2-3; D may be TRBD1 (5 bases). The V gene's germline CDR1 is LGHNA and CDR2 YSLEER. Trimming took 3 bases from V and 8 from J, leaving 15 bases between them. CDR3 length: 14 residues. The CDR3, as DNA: TGCGCCAGCAGCCAGGCTACAGGACCCGGTACGCAGTATTTT. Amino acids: CASSQATGPGTQYF.

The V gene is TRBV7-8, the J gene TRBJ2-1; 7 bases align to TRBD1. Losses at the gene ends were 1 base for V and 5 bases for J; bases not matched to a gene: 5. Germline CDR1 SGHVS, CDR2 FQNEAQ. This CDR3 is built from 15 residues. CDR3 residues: CASSLVRGNNNEQFF. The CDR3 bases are TGTGCCAGCAGCTTAGTCAGGGGGAACAACAATGAGCAGTTCTTC.

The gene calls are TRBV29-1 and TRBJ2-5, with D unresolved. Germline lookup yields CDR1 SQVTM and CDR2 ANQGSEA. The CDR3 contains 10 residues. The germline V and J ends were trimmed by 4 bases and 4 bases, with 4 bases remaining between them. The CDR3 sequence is CSVAIETQYF. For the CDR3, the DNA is TGCAGCGTTGCAATAGAGACCCAGTACTTC.

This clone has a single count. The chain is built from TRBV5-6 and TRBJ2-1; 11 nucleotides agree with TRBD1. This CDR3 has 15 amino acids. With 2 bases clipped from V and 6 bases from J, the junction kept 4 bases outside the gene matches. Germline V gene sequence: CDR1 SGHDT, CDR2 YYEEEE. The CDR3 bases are TGTGCCAGCAGCTTTGGGACAGGGGGAATCAATGAGCAGTTCTTC. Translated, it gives CASSFGTGGINEQFF.

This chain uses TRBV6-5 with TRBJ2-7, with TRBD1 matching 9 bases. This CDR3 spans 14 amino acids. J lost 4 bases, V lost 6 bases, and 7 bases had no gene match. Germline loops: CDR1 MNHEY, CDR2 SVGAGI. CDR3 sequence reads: CASRGPGQGYEQYF. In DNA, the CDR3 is TGTGCCAGCAGAGGACCGGGACAGGGTTACGAGCAGTACTTC.

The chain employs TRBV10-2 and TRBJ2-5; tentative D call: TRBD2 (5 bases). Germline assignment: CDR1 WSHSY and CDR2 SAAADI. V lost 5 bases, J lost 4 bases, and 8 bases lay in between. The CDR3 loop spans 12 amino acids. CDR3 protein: CASSLEGETQYF. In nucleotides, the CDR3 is TGCGCCAGCAGTCTAGAGGGAGAGACCCAGTACTTC.

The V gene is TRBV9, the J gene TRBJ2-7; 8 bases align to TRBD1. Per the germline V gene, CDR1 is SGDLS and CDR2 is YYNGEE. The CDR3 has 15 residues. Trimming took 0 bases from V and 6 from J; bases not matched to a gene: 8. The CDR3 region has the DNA TGTGCCAGCAGCGTAGAGGGGGCAGGGGGCAGCGAGCAGTACTTC. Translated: CASSVEGAGGSEQYF. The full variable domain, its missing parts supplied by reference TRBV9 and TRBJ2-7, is DSGVTQTPKHLITATGQRVTLRCSPRSGDLSVYWYQQSLDQGLQFLIQYYNGEERAKGNILERFSAQQFPDLHSELNLSSLELGDSALYFCASSVEGAGGSEQYFGPGTRLTVT.

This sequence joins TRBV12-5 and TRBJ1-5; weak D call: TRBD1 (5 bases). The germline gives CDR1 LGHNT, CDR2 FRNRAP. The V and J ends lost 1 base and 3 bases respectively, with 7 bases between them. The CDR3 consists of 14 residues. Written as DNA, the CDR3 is TGTGCTAGTGGTTTGGGGGGCAACAATCAGCCCCAGCATTTT. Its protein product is CASGLGGNNQPQHF.

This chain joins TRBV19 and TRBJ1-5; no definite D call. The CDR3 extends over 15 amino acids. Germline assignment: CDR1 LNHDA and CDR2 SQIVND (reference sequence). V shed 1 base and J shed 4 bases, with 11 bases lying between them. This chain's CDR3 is CASSIAIPQNQPQHF. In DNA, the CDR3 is TGTGCCAGTAGTATAGCCATCCCCCAAAATCAGCCCCAGCATTTT.

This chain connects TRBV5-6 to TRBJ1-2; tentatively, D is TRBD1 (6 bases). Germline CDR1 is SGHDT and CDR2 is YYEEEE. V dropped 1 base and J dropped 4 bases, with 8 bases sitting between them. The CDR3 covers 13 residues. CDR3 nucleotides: TGTGCCAGCAGCTTGACAGGGATCTATGGCTACACCTTC. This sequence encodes CASSLTGIYGYTF.

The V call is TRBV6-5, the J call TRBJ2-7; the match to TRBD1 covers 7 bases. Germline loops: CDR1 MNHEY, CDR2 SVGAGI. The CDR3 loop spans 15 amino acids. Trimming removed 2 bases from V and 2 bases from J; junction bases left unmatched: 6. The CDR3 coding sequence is TGTGCCAGCAGTTACCGGGACAGAGGAGCCTACGAGCAGTACTTC. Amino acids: CASSYRDRGAYEQYF.

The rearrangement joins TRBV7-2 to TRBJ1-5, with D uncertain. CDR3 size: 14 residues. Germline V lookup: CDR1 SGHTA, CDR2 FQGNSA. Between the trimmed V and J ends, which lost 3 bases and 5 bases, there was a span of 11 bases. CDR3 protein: CASSFQVSDQPQHF. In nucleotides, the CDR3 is TGTGCCAGCAGCTTCCAGGTTTCCGATCAGCCCCAGCATTTT.